One and the same sample provided the 13 T cell receptor beta chains below, sequenced in a study of blood T cell repertoires in COVID-19 (dated by TCRdb to 2018 to 2020). Library prep was done by the immunoSEQ multiplex PCR assay. Drawn from immuneACCESS, this table holds only the in-frame rearrangements with V and J called that TCRdb kept. Clones are partly lost; checked studies trace under half to an unresolved V gene and leave the rest unexplained. The sample yields about 250,000 clones; around 85% were counted once. The ten largest clones capture more than 7% of the sample. The source material was peripheral blood. These TCRs come from an elderly man with acute or convalescent COVID-19.

This clone was counted between two and nine times. The chain joins TRBV2 to TRBJ2-7, with 10 bases that match TRBD2. This CDR3 has 15 residues. The germline gives CDR1 SNHLY, CDR2 FYNNEI. V lost 6 bases to trimming and J lost 5 bases; unmatched junction nucleotides: 10. The CDR3 DNA reads TGTGCCAGCAGCGCGTATGGACTAGCGGAAAACGAGCAGTACTTC. The encoded protein is CASSAYGLAENEQYF.

J is TRBJ1-6 and V is TRBV11-1; no definite D call. Germline V lookup: CDR1 SGHAT, CDR2 FQDESV (reference sequence). The V gene lost 3 bases and the J gene lost 9 bases, with 9 bases spanning the gap. The CDR3 is 13 amino acids. The CDR3 DNA sequence: TGTGCCAGCAGCTTCCGGGGTATTTCACCCCTCCACTTT. This translates into CASSFRGISPLHF.

This clone has just a few counts. The rearrangement joins TRBV2 to TRBJ1-4; 10 bases match TRBD1. J lost 4 bases, V lost 7 bases, and 3 bases had no gene match. Germline values: CDR1 SNHLY, CDR2 FYNNEI. The CDR3 loop spans 14 amino acids. CDR3 amino acids: CASNGQGGNEKLFF. The CDR3 DNA is TGTGCCAGCAACGGACAGGGGGGTAATGAAAAACTGTTTTTT.

In this sample, this clone turned up a few times. J is TRBJ2-1 and V is TRBV4-1, with a weak D call TRBD2 (5 bases). With 4 bases removed from V and 5 bases from J, the gap between germline ends came to 15 bases. This CDR3 spans 15 amino acids. CDR1 is MGHRA, CDR2 YSYEKL, per germline. CDR3 DNA: TGCGCCAGCAGCCGCGGGTACAGTGGCAACAATGAGCAGTTCTTC. Translated: CASSRGYSGNNEQFF.

This clone was found once. This chain uses TRBV19 with TRBJ1-1; possible D gene TRBD1, 6 bases. The length of the CDR3 is 12 residues. The germline V and J ends were trimmed by 3 bases and 10 bases, with 12 bases remaining between them. Looked up from germline, CDR1 is LNHDA and CDR2 is SQIVND (reference sequence). The CDR3 nucleotides are TGTGCCAGTAGTATGCAGGGGCTTGGAGCTTTCTTT. This encodes CASSMQGLGAFF.

A single count supports this clone. This CDR3 is also generated by other DNA sequences in the sample. V gene TRBV24-1 combines with J gene TRBJ2-6; TRBD1 matches at 7 bases. From germline, CDR1 is KGHDR and CDR2 SFDVKD. After removal of 3 bases from V and 1 base from J, the junction contained 5 bases not matched to a gene. The CDR3 spans 17 residues. CDR3 region: CATSDPAGGSGANVLTF. The CDR3 bases are TGTGCCACCAGTGATCCCGCAGGGGGTTCTGGGGCCAACGTCCTGACTTTC.

The V and J genes are TRBV6-4 and TRBJ2-7; 11 bases match TRBD1. The V gene end was trimmed by 0 bases and the J gene end by 2 bases; junction bases not matched to a gene: 9. The CDR3 covers 18 residues. The germline gives CDR1 MRHNA, CDR2 SNTAGT. The CDR3 region is CASSDSDWDRGSPYEQYF. In DNA form, the CDR3 reads TGTGCCAGCAGTGACTCTGATTGGGACAGGGGGAGTCCCTACGAGCAGTACTTC.

The genes are TRBV3-1 (or the pseudogene TRBV3-2) and TRBJ2-6; D call uncertain. Trimming removed 4 bases at V and 3 bases at J, with 7 bases between. Germline lookup yields CDR1 LGHDT and CDR2 YNNKEL (reference sequence). This CDR3 has 14 amino acids. CDR3 DNA: TGTGCCAGCAGCCCCCTTTTTGGGGCCAACGTCCTGACTTTC. As protein: CASSPLFGANVLTF.

This chain uses TRBV3-1 (or the pseudogene TRBV3-2) with TRBJ1-2; the D gene is possibly TRBD1 (5 bases). This CDR3 spans 16 amino acids. The germline V gene encodes CDR1 LGHDT and CDR2 YNNKEL (reference sequence). V gave up 1 base and J gave up 4 bases, with 16 bases separating them. CDR3 DNA sequence: TGTGCCAGCAGCCAAGTATTGACGGGGACTTTCTATGGCTACACCTTC. This gives the protein CASSQVLTGTFYGYTF.

V gene TRBV7-3 combines with J gene TRBJ2-1; D is possibly TRBD2 (5 bases). The length of the CDR3 is 14 residues. V lost 1 base and J 6 bases, leaving 10 bases between the germline ends. The germline V gene has CDR1 SGHTA and CDR2 FQGTGA. CDR3 region: CASSLKASFNEQFF. The CDR3 DNA is TGTGCCAGCAGCTTAAAGGCTAGCTTCAATGAGCAGTTCTTC.

V and J are TRBV3-1 (or the pseudogene TRBV3-2) and TRBJ1-3, with D unresolved. The CDR3 runs to 15 residues. V was cut by 3 bases and J by 0 bases, with 9 bases left in between. Germline values: CDR1 LGHDT, CDR2 YNNKEL (reference sequence). The CDR3: CASSQGRLSGNTIYF. The CDR3 coding sequence is TGTGCCAGCAGCCAGGGCAGGCTCTCTGGAAACACCATATATTTT.

The chain carries TRBV19 and TRBJ1-1; 8 bases match TRBD1. Per the germline V gene, CDR1 is LNHDA and CDR2 is SQIVND (reference sequence). The junction had 9 bases not matched to a gene; V was cut back by 3 bases and J by 0 bases. The CDR3 runs to 17 residues. The CDR3 DNA reads TGTGCCAGTAGTATTCGCCCCCGACAGGGGCTGAACACTGAAGCTTTCTTT. Its translation: CASSIRPRQGLNTEAFF.

The gene calls are TRBV7-9 and TRBJ2-7; perhaps TRBD1 as D (6 bases). Trimming removed 2 bases at V and 3 bases at J, with 8 bases between. Germline assignment: CDR1 SEHNR and CDR2 FQNEAQ (reference sequence). The CDR3 totals 13 residues. The CDR3 loop is CASSLRQDYEQYF. The CDR3 nucleotides are TGTGCCAGCAGCTTAAGACAGGACTACGAGCAGTACTTC.